This T cell receptor beta chain was captured in a study of blood T cell repertoires in COVID-19. Study overall: Some COVID-19 samples were acute and others convalescent; all came from the United States, Italy and Spain. T cells, B-cell-depleted T cells, or PBMCs supplied cDNA or gDNA.

Original processing notes: Counts of nucleated cells, estimated from reference gene primer amplification, were obtained. Profiled with immunoSEQ multiplex PCR; TCRdb holds only in-frame clones, not every one. Clonal size and the V and J genes are those of that table, whereas D and trimming came from the DNA. The table records about 140,000 clones, around nine tenths of them present only once. CDR3 length: 13 residues. CDR1 is SGHTA, CDR2 FQGNSA, per germline. V shed 7 bases and J shed 4 bases, with 13 bases lying between them. The sequencing sample was made of peripheral blood. This rearrangement joins TRBV7-2 to TRBJ2-5; TRBD2 might be the D (6 bases). This sequence was found in a woman aged 40 to 50 with acute or convalescent COVID-19. CDR3 nucleotide sequence: TGTGCCAGCACCCTAAGGGGAGGAGAGACCCAGTACTTC. Translating it yields CASTLRGGETQYF.